A single sample is the source of the 6 T cell receptor beta chains below, sequenced in a study of PD-L1 blockade in urothelial cancer. The table came from immunoSEQ multiplex PCR; TCRdb's copy has only in-frame clones and leaves some out. The table shows 90,000 to 120,000 clones, with approximately 85% occurring only once. Specimen: PBMCs, collected around atezolizumab (anti-PD-L1) treatment. The receptors come from a man between 50 and 59 years old with urothelial cancer.

This clone is a singleton in its sample. The chain couples TRBV27 to TRBJ1-4, with TRBD1 matching over 9 bases. Germline trimming cut 3 bases from V and 5 bases from J; bases unmatched to any gene: 4. Germline V gene sequence: CDR1 MNHEY, CDR2 SMNVEV (reference sequence). The CDR3 is 15 residues long. The DNA for the CDR3 is TGTGCCAGCAGTTTGTACAGGGGGCCCAATGAAAAACTGTTTTTT. Protein: CASSLYRGPNEKLFF.

The gene calls are TRBV19 and TRBJ2-1, with 9 bases matching TRBD2. Germline CDR1 and CDR2: LNHDA and SQIVND (reference sequence). The length of the CDR3 is 16 residues. The V segment lost 5 bases and the J segment 5 bases; nucleotides outside the gene matches: 10. As DNA, the CDR3 is TGTGCCAGTAGTTCACAAAGACTAGCGGAACACAATGAGCAGTTCTTC. Encoded protein: CASSSQRLAEHNEQFF. The full variable domain, rest sourced from reference TRBV19 and TRBJ2-1, is DGGITQSPKYLFRKEGQNVTLSCEQNLNHDAMYWYRQDPGQGLRLIYYSQIVNDFQKGDIAEGYSVSREKKESFPLTVTSAQKNPTAFYLCASSSQRLAEHNEQFFGPGTRLTVL.

This chain uses TRBV6-5 with TRBJ1-1; 8 bases align to TRBD1. Germline trimming cut 10 bases from V and 1 base from J; bases unmatched to any gene: 8. The germline CDR1 and CDR2 sequences are MNHEY and SVGAGI. This CDR3 contains 14 residues. CDR3 sequence reads: CATHRTGRNTEAFF. In DNA form, the CDR3 reads TGTGCCACCCACCGGACAGGGCGGAACACTGAAGCTTTCTTT.

In this sample, this clone turned up a few times. The V call is TRBV4-1, the J call TRBJ2-1, with D possibly matching TRBD2 (5 bases). Looked up from germline, CDR1 is MGHRA and CDR2 is YSYEKL. This CDR3 has 16 residues. Trimming removed 3 bases from V and 4 bases from J, with 16 bases in between. DNA of the CDR3: TGCGCCAGCAGCCAGGAGCGGATCCCCCCTTACAATGAGCAGTTCTTC. Translating gives CASSQERIPPYNEQFF.

This chain uses TRBV5-4 with TRBJ1-1; D unresolved. There are 11 residues in the CDR3. Per germline, CDR1 SGHNT and CDR2 YYREEE (reference sequence). The CDR3 loop reads CVGGSDTEAFF. CDR3 nucleotide sequence: TGTGTCGGCGGCAGTGACACTGAAGCTTTCTTT. Using reference TRBV5-4 and TRBJ1-1 for the parts outside the CDR3, the full variable domain is ETGVTQSPTHLIKTRGQQVTLRCSSQSGHNTVSWYQQALGQGPQFIFQYYREEENGRGNFPPRFSGLQFPNYSSELNVNALELDDSALYLCVGGSDTEAFFGQGTRLTVV.

The genes are TRBV6-5 and TRBJ1-2; the match to TRBD1 covers 10 bases. CDR3 length: 15 residues. The junction had 5 bases not matched to a gene; V was cut back by 5 bases and J by 2 bases. The germline CDR1 and CDR2 sequences are MNHEY and SVGAGI. The CDR3 nucleotides read TGTGCCAGCAGTCAGGGACAGGGGAAAAACTATGGCTACACCTTC. As protein: CASSQGQGKNYGYTF.